This T cell receptor beta chain originates from a study of shared clonotypes between healthy human individuals. General study findings and limits: Approximately 4.6% of naive CD4 clonotypes were common to several donors. Researchers found naive subsets generally carried larger estimated richness than memory subsets.

To note about this clone: What it binds is unknown.

Assay used: immunoSEQ multiplex PCR; TCRdb lists only in-frame clones, some missing. The data hold roughly 1.5 million clones, with 95% to 99% observed a single time. The study drew its donors from healthy HIV-negative adults without recent acute infections or vaccinations. The sample taken for sequencing was naive CD4+ T cells sorted from blood. The subset denotes: CD45RA+ positively selected. This TCR derives from a man aged 25 to 40 in good health.

CDR3 nucleotides: TGTGCCATCAGCGTCGGACAGGAGGTTACCTACGAGCAGTACTTC. Its protein is CAISVGQEVTYEQYF. This sequence joins TRBV10-3 and TRBJ2-7, with TRBD1 matching 7 bases. CDR1 is ENHRY and CDR2 is SYGVKD in the germline V gene. This CDR3 is built from 15 residues. J lost 2 bases, V lost 6 bases, and 10 bases had no gene match.